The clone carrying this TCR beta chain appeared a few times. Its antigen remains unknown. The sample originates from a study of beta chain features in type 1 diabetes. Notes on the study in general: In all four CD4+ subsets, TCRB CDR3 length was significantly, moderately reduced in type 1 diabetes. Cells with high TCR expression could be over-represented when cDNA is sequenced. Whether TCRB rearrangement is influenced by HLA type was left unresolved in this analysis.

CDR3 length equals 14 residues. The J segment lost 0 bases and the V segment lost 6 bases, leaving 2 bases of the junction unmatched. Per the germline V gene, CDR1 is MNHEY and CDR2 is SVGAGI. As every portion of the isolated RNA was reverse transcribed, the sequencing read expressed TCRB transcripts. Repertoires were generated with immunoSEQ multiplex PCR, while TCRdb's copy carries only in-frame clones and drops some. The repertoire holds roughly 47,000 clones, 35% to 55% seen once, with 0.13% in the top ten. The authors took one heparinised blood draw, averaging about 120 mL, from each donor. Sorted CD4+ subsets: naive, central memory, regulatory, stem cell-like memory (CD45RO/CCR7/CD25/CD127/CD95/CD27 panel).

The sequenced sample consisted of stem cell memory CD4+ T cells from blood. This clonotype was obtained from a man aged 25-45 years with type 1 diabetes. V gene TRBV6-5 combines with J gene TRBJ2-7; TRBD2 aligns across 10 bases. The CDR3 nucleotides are TGTGCCAGCAGACGGACTAGCGGCTCCTACGAGCAGTACTTC. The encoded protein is CASRRTSGSYEQYF.